The entry that follows covers one TCR beta chain sequence. Its antigen is as yet unknown. For repertoire sequencing, the TCR beta CDR3 regions were amplified from RNA transcripts. First-round RT-PCR with HTBI primers preceded a second-round multiplex PCR. TCRdb analysed the multiplex PCR reads with MiXCR anew, one entry per CDR3 protein. The sample holds about 220,000 distinct CDR3 sequences, roughly a fifth seen once. This entry belongs to a study of Graves' ophthalmopathy and Graves' hyperthyroidism. Study-level findings and limits: Most expanded clonotypes in thyroid above 0.001 frequency also showed up in blood.

Trimming cost V 5 bases and J 7 bases; bases outside gene matches: 5. The length of the CDR3 is 13 residues. Germline CDR1 MNHEY, CDR2 SMNVEV (reference sequence). The TCR was taken from a woman between 45 and 65 years old with Graves' ophthalmopathy. The rearrangement links TRBV27 to TRBJ1-2, with TRBD1 matching 9 bases. Sample: peripheral blood. CDR3 in DNA: TGTGCCAGCAGTCGGACAGGGGCGACTGGCTACACCTTC. Protein: CASSRTGATGYTF.